The text below deals with one T cell receptor (beta chain). Its cognate antigen is unknown. Just one base apart from a much larger clone, this may be a read error. TCRdb used MiXCR to reprocess the reads, holding one entry per CDR3 protein. This table has about 830,000 distinct CDR3 sequences, around a third appearing once. This record comes from a study of T cell repertoires in cytomegalovirus infection. In the study overall: CMV infection and matching HLA type were both indicated by public TCR beta signatures. General study results and limits: Across the ex vivo response, the dominant clonotypes were HLA-C-restricted CMV-specific TCR beta clonotypes. Individuals carrying CMV plus the relevant HLA were identified by cumulative frequency of public TCR beta families.

The clonotype originates from a human donor in good health (CMV status not recorded). Some clones in this sample may be carry-over from other donors' samples. This specimen consisted of cultured CD8+ T cells from PBMCs, obtained from culture after CMV antigen stimulation.

For the CDR3, the DNA is TGTGCCAACAGCCGATTCCGGGACAGGGAATACGAGCAGTACTTC. Its translation: CANSRFRDREYEQYF. This rearrangement joins TRBV7-2 to TRBJ2-7; 9 bases are shared with TRBD1. Germline V lookup: CDR1 SGHTA, CDR2 FQGNSA. The CDR3 contains 15 residues.